The 32 T cell receptor beta chains below all came from one sample that was sequenced in a study of T-cell reconstitution after alpha-beta-depleted transplantation in children. The TCRbeta library was prepared with unique molecular identifiers. TCRdb fed the PCR reads into MiXCR, producing one record per CDR3 protein. The sample shows hundreds of thousands of distinct CDR3 sequences, around 15% of them seen only once. The sample here was PBMCs, mostly from graft donor cells, taken 360 days after TCRalphabeta/CD19-depleted stem cell transplant. Receptor source: a boy under two years old who had a stem cell transplant for Wiskott-Aldrich syndrome, so the T cells may come from the graft donor.

In this sample, this clonotype turned up a few times. The V and J genes are TRBV28 and TRBJ2-5, with D possibly being TRBD1 (6 bases). From germline, CDR1 is MDHEN and CDR2 SYDVKM. The CDR3 runs 16 residues. V was shortened by 1 base and J by 1 base, with 13 bases between the two germline ends. CDR3 DNA sequence: TGTGCCAGCAGTTTATTGGGGGCCGGGTTCCAAGAGACCCAGTACTTC. It translates to CASSLLGAGFQETQYF. The whole variable domain, filled in from reference TRBV28 and TRBJ2-5, reads DVKVTQSSRYLVKRTGEKVFLECVQDMDHENMFWYRQDPGLGLRLIYFSYDVKMKEKGDIPEGYSVSREKKERFSLILESASTNQTSMYLCASSLLGAGFQETQYFGPGTRLLVL.

The CDR3 DNA reads as TGTGCCACCAGCAGCTGGCGTTCCTACGAGCAGTACTTC. Amino acids: CATSSWRSYEQYF. The rearrangement links TRBV15 to TRBJ2-7; no clear D. The germline CDR1 and CDR2 sequences are LNHNV and YYDKDF (reference sequence). The CDR3 is made up of 13 amino acids. Trimming took 3 bases from V and 1 from J, leaving 7 bases between them.

This clonotype was counted at least ten times. J is TRBJ2-1 and V is TRBV24-1; D is undetermined. With 6 bases removed from V and 2 bases from J, the gap between germline ends came to 7 bases. The CDR3 spans 13 residues. Per the germline V gene, CDR1 is KGHDR and CDR2 is SFDVKD. The CDR3 is CATSRPTYNEQFF. Written as DNA, the CDR3 is TGTGCCACCAGTAGACCTACCTACAATGAGCAGTTCTTC.

This clonotype was picked up a small number of times. This chain uses TRBV2 with TRBJ2-1, with D tentatively TRBD2 (6 bases). The CDR3 covers 13 residues. The V gene lost 4 bases and the J gene lost 6 bases, with 10 bases spanning the gap. Per germline, CDR1 SNHLY and CDR2 FYNNEI. Here the CDR3 reads CASSVYGGNEQFF. DNA for the CDR3: TGTGCCAGCAGTGTTTACGGGGGCAATGAGCAGTTCTTC.

For this clonotype: A much larger clone differs by one base, so this may be a read error. V is TRBV10-3 and J is TRBJ2-5, with 8 bases identical to TRBD2. CDR3 length: 13 residues. The trim removed 6 bases at V and 4 bases at J, leaving 4 bases unmatched. CDR1 and CDR2 from the germline V gene are ENHRY and SYGVKD. The DNA for the CDR3 is TGTGCCATCAGGGGCGGGAGGACAGAGACCCAGTACTTC. Translation: CAIRGGRTETQYF.

The genes are TRBV20-1 and TRBJ2-5, with D possibly matching TRBD2 (5 bases). V was cut by 4 bases and J by 6 bases, with 12 bases left in between. Germline lookup yields CDR1 DFQATT and CDR2 SNEGSKA (reference sequence). This CDR3 comprises 12 residues. CDR3 sequence (DNA): TGCAGTGCTAAAGAGGGCCCGAAGACCCAGTACTTC. Amino acid sequence: CSAKEGPKTQYF.

A note on this clonotype: One end of the junction fails to match germline, which may point to a read error. This chain connects TRBV2 to TRBJ2-6; possibly TRBD1 or TRBD2 for D (6 bases each). The CDR3 is 14 residues long. The V gene's germline CDR1 is SNHLY and CDR2 FYNNEI. CDR3 coding DNA: TGTGCCAGCATGAGGGGGACTGGCGCCAACGTCCTGACTTTC. As protein: CASMRGTGANVLTF.

A few counts support this clonotype. V is TRBV6-2 or TRBV6-3 and J is TRBJ2-3, with D hard to call. CDR3 length: 17 amino acids. V lost 1 base and J lost 2, with 16 bases in between. Germline V gene data show CDR1 as MNHEY and CDR2 as SVGEGT. The chain's CDR3 is CASSYFTPLGPTDTQYF. The CDR3 DNA reads as TGTGCCAGCAGTTACTTTACTCCTCTAGGCCCCACAGATACGCAGTATTTT.

This clonotype came up a few times. The chain joins TRBV28 to TRBJ1-1; TRBD1 is a possible D gene (5 bases). The CDR3 is 15 amino acids. Trimming stripped 4 bases from V and 7 bases from J, with 19 bases between. Germline V gene lookup returns CDR1 MDHEN and CDR2 SYDVKM. The CDR3 spells CASSSTMQGSVEAFF. The CDR3 DNA is TGTGCCAGCAGTTCAACCATGCAGGGATCTGTTGAAGCTTTCTTT.

Many counts were recorded for this clonotype. J is TRBJ1-1 and V is TRBV29-1; D gene ambiguous. From germline, CDR1 is SQVTM and CDR2 ANQGSEA. Trimming left V 5 bases short and J 1 base short, with 8 bases between. This CDR3 has 12 residues. CDR3 nucleotides: TGCAGCGTTTCAACGGCGAACACTGAAGCTTTCTTT. Protein sequence: CSVSTANTEAFF.

This clonotype has at least ten counts. The chain employs TRBV12-3 or TRBV12-4 and TRBJ2-2; D call uncertain. The CDR3 runs to 13 residues. The V gene lost 0 bases and the J gene lost 7 bases, with 6 bases spanning the gap. CDR3 loop: CASSLALGGELFF. As DNA, the CDR3 is TGTGCCAGCAGTTTAGCGCTAGGCGGGGAGCTGTTTTTT.

The chain has TRBV30 and TRBJ2-1, with D maybe TRBD2 (5 bases). The germline V and J ends were trimmed by 3 bases and 2 bases, with 14 bases remaining between them. The CDR3 contains 15 residues. Germline CDR1 is GTSNPN and CDR2 is SVGIG (reference sequence). This CDR3 reads CAWRRLADPYNEQFF. In DNA, the CDR3 is TGTGCCTGGAGAAGGCTAGCCGATCCCTACAATGAGCAGTTCTTC.

This clonotype was counted a few times. The rearrangement joins TRBV12-3 or TRBV12-4 to TRBJ2-5, with D perhaps being TRBD1 or TRBD2 (5 bases each). The CDR3 has 14 residues. With 6 bases removed from V and 7 bases from J, the gap between germline ends came to 18 bases. This CDR3 is CASSPGASRGTQYF. The CDR3 DNA sequence: TGTGCCAGCAGCCCCGGGGCCTCAAGGGGGACCCAGTACTTC.

This clonotype was observed a handful of times. The chain has TRBV7-6 and TRBJ2-4, with D maybe TRBD1 (6 bases). CDR1 is SGHVS, CDR2 FNYEAQ, per germline. Trimming took 5 bases from V and 0 from J, leaving 17 bases between them. The CDR3 runs to 17 residues. The CDR3 here is CASSPASGHTAKNIQYF. The DNA of the CDR3 is TGTGCCAGCAGCCCCGCCTCGGGACATACAGCCAAAAACATTCAGTACTTC.

This clonotype was observed a few times. The chain links TRBV18 to TRBJ2-3; no clear D. Trimming cost V 3 bases and J 5 bases, with 12 bases left between them. From germline, CDR1 is KGHSH and CDR2 LQKENI. The CDR3 contains 14 residues. CDR3 sequence reads: CASSPLTLRDTQYF. DNA of the CDR3: TGTGCCAGCTCACCTTTGACCCTAAGAGATACGCAGTATTTT. Filled out from reference TRBV18 and TRBJ2-3, the complete variable domain reads NAGVMQNPRHLVRRRGQEARLRCSPMKGHSHVYWYRQLPEEGLKFMVYLQKENIIDESGMPKERFSAEFPKEGPSILRIQQVVRGDSAAYFCASSPLTLRDTQYFGPGTRLTVL.

This clonotype has only one observation. The rearrangement joins TRBV27 to TRBJ2-7; TRBD1 aligns across 10 bases. The germline V gene has CDR1 MNHEY and CDR2 SMNVEV (reference sequence). This CDR3 has 17 residues. The trim removed 6 bases at V and 1 base at J, leaving 12 bases unmatched. CDR3 nucleotides: TGTGCCAGCAGGTCCCGGGACAGGGGCTTAGGGTCCTACGAGCAGTACTTC. Protein: CASRSRDRGLGSYEQYF.

This clonotype appeared a few times. The chain joins TRBV29-1 to TRBJ2-5; 9 bases align to TRBD1. V dropped 5 bases and J dropped 4; count of bases not matched to a gene: 8. CDR1 and CDR2 (germline): SQVTM, ANQGSEA. CDR3 size: 14 residues. CDR3 bases: TGCAGCGTTCCTGGGACAGGGCTGGGAGAGACCCAGTACTTC. Translating gives CSVPGTGLGETQYF.

This clonotype was found a few times. The rearrangement joins TRBV6-5 to TRBJ2-7; TRBD2 might be the D (5 bases). V was clipped by 3 bases and J by 6 bases, with 12 bases between them. Germline V gene lookup returns CDR1 MNHEY and CDR2 SVGAGI. The length of the CDR3 is 13 residues. In DNA form, the CDR3 reads TGTGCCAGCAGTTATCCCCTGGCGGGCGAGCAGTACTTC. Translated: CASSYPLAGEQYF.

This clonotype was picked up a small number of times. V gene TRBV6-6 combines with J gene TRBJ1-2; TRBD1 aligns across 7 bases. Germline V lookup: CDR1 MNHNY, CDR2 SVGAGI (reference sequence). V lost 5 bases, J lost 8 bases, and 8 bases stayed unmatched. The CDR3 sequence is 13 residues long. In DNA form, the CDR3 reads TGTGCCAGCAGTCCGACAGGGTCAAGGGGCTACACCTTC. It encodes CASSPTGSRGYTF.

This clonotype was seen only a few times. The chain couples TRBV5-4 to TRBJ2-1; D not certain. The CDR3 is 15 amino acids. From germline, CDR1 is SGHNT and CDR2 YYREEE (reference sequence). V shed 4 bases and J shed 2 bases, with 13 bases lying between them. The CDR3 DNA is TGTGCCAGCAGCCGACCTGCTCGGCCCTACAATGAGCAGTTCTTC. Its protein is CASSRPARPYNEQFF.

This clonotype was detected a few times. The chain is built from TRBV20-1 and TRBJ2-7, with a weak D call TRBD2 (5 bases). Germline V gene lookup returns CDR1 DFQATT and CDR2 SNEGSKA (reference sequence). The CDR3 runs 14 residues. Deletions cut 4 bases from V and 1 base from J, with 14 bases between. This CDR3 reads CSAKVLGFSYEQYF. The CDR3 coding sequence is TGCAGTGCTAAGGTACTAGGTTTTTCCTACGAGCAGTACTTC.

This clonotype was seen at least ten times. The rearrangement links TRBV15 to TRBJ1-2; D gene ambiguous. The CDR3 has 14 amino acids. Germline CDR1 reads LNHNV; CDR2 reads YYDKDF (reference sequence). Trimming removed 3 bases from V and 4 bases from J, with 12 bases in between. CDR3 nucleotide sequence: TGTGCCACCAGCAGCCGAGGCGGGTCCTATGGCTACACCTTC. Protein: CATSSRGGSYGYTF.

This chain links TRBV7-9 with TRBJ1-4; D uncertain. Germline V lookup: CDR1 SEHNR, CDR2 FQNEAQ (reference sequence). The CDR3 length is 16 residues. The V and J ends lost 5 bases and 6 bases respectively, with 19 bases between them. CDR3 in DNA: TGTGCCAGCAGCCTTTCCGGCTGGCAAATGTATGAAAAACTGTTTTTT. Translation: CASSLSGWQMYEKLFF.

This clonotype was detected a few times. The chain couples TRBV7-2 to TRBJ2-2; 7 bases agree with TRBD1. This CDR3 region has 13 residues. Germline-derived CDR1 and CDR2 are SGHTA and FQGNSA. Losses at the gene ends were 5 bases for V and 5 bases for J; bases not matched to a gene: 2. CDR3 coding DNA: TGTGCCAGCAGCCGACAGGGAACCGGGGAGCTGTTTTTT. This encodes CASSRQGTGELFF.

This clonotype was found a few times. The chain carries TRBV30 and TRBJ2-7, with 11 nucleotides matching TRBD2. The junction had 4 bases not matched to a gene; V was cut back by 3 bases and J by 6 bases. CDR3 length: 13 amino acids. Germline lookup yields CDR1 GTSNPN and CDR2 SVGIG (reference sequence). In nucleotides, the CDR3 is TGTGCCTGGAGGGTAGGACTAGCGGGCGAGCAGTACTTC. Residues: CAWRVGLAGEQYF.

This rearrangement joins TRBV12-3 or TRBV12-4 to TRBJ2-1, with TRBD2 as a possible D gene (5 bases). Trimming stripped 3 bases from V and 1 base from J, with 10 bases between. The CDR3 is made up of 15 amino acids. CDR3 sequence (DNA): TGTGCCAGCAGTTTCGAGGGAGTATCCTACAATGAGCAGTTCTTC. It is translated as CASSFEGVSYNEQFF.

The chain joins TRBV6-5 to TRBJ2-7; maybe TRBD2 (5 bases). This CDR3 has 17 residues. Germline CDR1 and CDR2: MNHEY and SVGAGI. The germline V and J ends were trimmed by 0 bases and 0 bases, with 15 bases remaining between them. The CDR3 sequence is CASSYSSRTLSSYEQYF. The CDR3 coding sequence is TGTGCCAGCAGTTACTCGAGCCGGACTCTAAGCTCCTACGAGCAGTACTTC.

The rearrangement joins TRBV20-1 to TRBJ2-1; TRBD2 might be the D (5 bases). This CDR3 region has 12 residues. Germline V gene data show CDR1 as DFQATT and CDR2 as SNEGSKA (reference sequence). Trimming left V 3 bases short and J 7 bases short, with 10 bases between. The CDR3 DNA sequence: TGCAGTGCTAGGAAACTAGAGAATGAGCAGTTCTTC. It encodes CSARKLENEQFF.

CDR3 loop: CASSFPGKSNEQFF. The CDR3 DNA follows: TGTGCCAGCAGTTTCCCGGGAAAGTCCAATGAGCAGTTCTTC. This sequence joins TRBV12-3 or TRBV12-4 and TRBJ2-1; maybe TRBD2 (5 bases). The CDR3 extends over 14 amino acids. V gave up 3 bases and J gave up 6 bases, with 12 bases separating them.

This clonotype has at least ten counts. V gene TRBV3-1 combines with J gene TRBJ2-3; no reliable D call. This CDR3 contains 11 residues. Per germline, CDR1 LGHDT and CDR2 YNNKEL (reference sequence). V lost 1 base, J lost 5 bases, and 1 base lay in between. The CDR3 spells CASSQGDTQYF. In DNA form, the CDR3 reads TGTGCCAGCAGCCAAGGAGATACGCAGTATTTT.

The V gene is TRBV29-1, the J gene TRBJ2-2; 8 bases map to TRBD1. With 3 bases clipped from V and 6 bases from J, the junction kept 6 bases outside the gene matches. The germline gives CDR1 SQVTM, CDR2 ANQGSEA. The CDR3 is made up of 14 amino acids. The CDR3 bases are TGCAGCGTTGATTGGACAGGGCTGGCCGGGGAGCTGTTTTTT. Its translation: CSVDWTGLAGELFF.

The chain combines TRBV6-5 with TRBJ1-3; no reliable D call. Trimming stripped 0 bases from V and 4 bases from J, with 13 bases between. The CDR3 spans 16 residues. Germline V gene sequence: CDR1 MNHEY, CDR2 SVGAGI. CDR3 in amino acids: CASSYSKGAPGNTIYF. Here the CDR3 DNA reads TGTGCCAGCAGTTACTCGAAAGGTGCCCCGGGAAACACCATATATTTT.